This T cell receptor beta chain was recovered during a study of blood T cell repertoires in COVID-19. Study as a whole: The United States, Italy and Spain provided the acute and convalescent COVID-19 samples. Sources were T cells, B-cell-depleted T cells, or PBMCs; the material itself was cDNA or gDNA.

In its sample, this clone was seen once. The J segment lost 5 bases and the V segment lost 5 bases, leaving 6 bases of the junction unmatched. CDR1 and CDR2 from the germline V gene are MNHEY and SVGAGI. CDR3 size: 15 residues. The authors' processing: The authors estimated nucleated cell counts from reference gene primer amplification. Sequenced by immunoSEQ multiplex PCR; TCRdb stores in-frame clones only, minus some. V, J and clone size derive from that table, while D and trimming were established from the DNA sequence. The sample carries some 110,000 clones, 86% recorded once. The sequenced sample consisted of peripheral blood. The chain uses TRBV6-5 and TRBJ1-5; 10 bases fit TRBD1. This sequence originates from a man aged 40-49 years with acute or convalescent COVID-19. The CDR3 protein is CASSPGDRGYQPQHF. In DNA form, the CDR3 reads TGTGCCAGCAGTCCGGGGGACAGGGGATATCAGCCCCAGCATTTT.